This TCR beta chain was identified in a study of blood T cell repertoires in COVID-19. Study background: In each case, the material was cDNA or gDNA derived from T cells, B-cell-depleted T cells, or PBMCs.

V lost 7 bases to trimming and J lost 5 bases, with 12 bases between them. CDR1 is LNHDA and CDR2 is SQIVND in the germline V gene (reference sequence). This CDR3 has 13 amino acids. Sequencing was performed with immunoSEQ multiplex PCR; in TCRdb, only in-frame clones are kept and a portion is missing. This table holds about 120,000 clones, 85% to 90% found once. The sequence was collected from a man between 65 and 85 years old with active or convalescent COVID-19. The sample consisted of peripheral blood. This chain uses TRBV19 with TRBJ1-5; D not certain. CDR3 in DNA: TGTGCCAGTACCCTGGGGAGGGATCAGCCCCAGCATTTT. Its protein is CASTLGRDQPQHF.